The T cell receptor (beta chain) described here comes from a study of CD8 T cells in ankylosing spondylitis. Study conclusions and caveats: Roughly 8 highly homologous variants formed a TCR beta motif that appeared characteristic of ankylosing spondylitis blood. Prior work had noted some motif variants in reactive arthritis blood and synovial fluid.

V dropped 7 bases and J dropped 5 bases, with 18 bases sitting between them. This CDR3 spans 15 amino acids. Germline V lookup: CDR1 SQVTM, CDR2 ANQGSEA. Notes on this clonotype: The antigen remains undetermined.

Quantitative 5'-RACE was performed with molecular barcodes, and it yielded the TCR beta libraries. A single record per CDR3 protein comes from TCRdb applying MiXCR to the 5' RACE reads. This table has around 450,000 distinct CDR3 sequences, 20% to 30% appearing once. The sequenced material came from blood, either unsorted or a sorted T cell fraction (not recorded which). The TCR comes from a male donor with ankylosing spondylitis. The chain carries TRBV29-1 and TRBJ1-6; D is perhaps TRBD1 (6 bases). The CDR3 reads CSGGAPKEDNSPLHF. DNA for the CDR3: TGCAGCGGGGGGGCGCCAAAGGAGGATAATTCACCCCTCCACTTT.